This TCR beta chain was captured in a study of cytomegalovirus exposure and HLA in healthy donors. This CDR3 has 17 residues. Germline V CDR1 and CDR2: MGHDK, SYGVNS. The V and J ends lost 6 bases and 0 bases respectively, with 15 bases between them. The PCR made use of 60 Vbeta and 13 Jbeta primers. Clones were read by immunoSEQ multiplex PCR, and TCRdb kept only the in-frame ones, dropping some. The table records roughly 63,000 clones, roughly 70% of them present only once. The sample holds a few counts of this clone. Its antigen remains unknown. Study-level points and caveats: Earlier analysis yielded a pattern in which most TCR beta V segments were productive about 87% or about 30% of the time. Exclusion as indistinguishable affected some V segments, including TRBV6-2 and TRBV6-3. Presence/absence analyses supposed approximately even sequencing depth among donors.

V gene TRBV25-1 combines with J gene TRBJ2-6; D may be TRBD2 (6 bases). This clonotype originated in a man in his forties or fifties in good health and CMV-seropositive. Sequences were obtained from PBMCs. CDR3 in amino acids: CASSRGGLSSGANVLTF. For the CDR3, the DNA is TGTGCCAGCAGCCGTGGGGGACTCTCCTCTGGGGCCAACGTCCTGACTTTC.